The rows below give T cell receptor beta chains drawn from one sample of a study of T cells in Graves' hyperthyroidism and ophthalmopathy. TCRdb analysed the multiplex PCR reads with MiXCR anew, one entry per CDR3 protein. Here the sample spans a few hundred thousand distinct CDR3 sequences, around 45% being singletons. The sequencing input was peripheral blood or thyroid tissue (not recorded which). Every receptor here comes from a woman aged 18-35 years with Graves' hyperthyroidism. The CDR3 runs from the conserved cysteine through the conserved F or W. Each record gives: J gene, V gene, D gene, CDR3 length, clone size, CDR3 protein, CDR3 DNA. D genes are given only for firm matches. The size entry is marked missing in some rows and otherwise reads once, few, many or a size class.

j_call: TRBJ2-5; v_call: TRBV20-1; d_call: TRBD1; cdr3_length: 14; clone_size: NA; cdr3_aa: CSARVNRGRETQYF; cdr3_nt: TGCAGTGCTAGAGTGAACAGGGGGAGGGAGACCCAGTACTTC
j_call: TRBJ2-5; v_call: TRBV5-8; d_call: NA; cdr3_length: 15; clone_size: many; cdr3_aa: CASSLGATYQETQYF; cdr3_nt: TGTGCCAGCAGCTTGGGGGCGACGTACCAAGAGACCCAGTACTTC
j_call: TRBJ1-2; v_call: TRBV9; d_call: NA; cdr3_length: 9; clone_size: NA; cdr3_aa: CASSVARGF; cdr3_nt: TGTGCCAGCAGCGTAGCTCGAGGGTTC
j_call: TRBJ1-3; v_call: TRBV7-8; d_call: NA; cdr3_length: 14; clone_size: many; cdr3_aa: CASSLASSGNTIYF; cdr3_nt: TGTGCCAGCAGCTTGGCGAGCTCTGGAAACACCATATATTTT
j_call: TRBJ2-5; v_call: TRBV2; d_call: NA; cdr3_length: 13; clone_size: many; cdr3_aa: CASTRTEQETQYF; cdr3_nt: TGTGCCAGCACCCGGACAGAACAAGAGACCCAGTACTTC
j_call: TRBJ2-1; v_call: TRBV2; d_call: TRBD2; cdr3_length: 19; clone_size: NA; cdr3_aa: CASSDTRTSGSNFYNEQFF; cdr3_nt: TGTGCCAGCAGTGATACTAGGACTAGCGGGAGCAATTTCTACAATGAGCAGTTCTTC
j_call: TRBJ2-2; v_call: TRBV7-9; d_call: NA; cdr3_length: 18; clone_size: NA; cdr3_aa: CASSRNAGASSNTGELFF; cdr3_nt: TGTGCCAGCAGCCGGAACGCGGGGGCCTCTTCGAACACCGGGGAGCTGTTTTTT
j_call: TRBJ1-3; v_call: TRBV12-3/TRBV12-4; d_call: NA; cdr3_length: 16; clone_size: NA; cdr3_aa: CASSSILRGVGNTIYF; cdr3_nt: TGTGCCAGCAGTTCAATTCTACGGGGAGTTGGAAACACCATATATTTT
j_call: TRBJ1-2; v_call: TRBV20-1; d_call: NA; cdr3_length: 12; clone_size: NA; cdr3_aa: CSARNLAGGYTF; cdr3_nt: TGCAGTGCTAGGAATCTAGCGGGAGGCTACACCTTC
j_call: TRBJ2-6; v_call: TRBV7-3; d_call: NA; cdr3_length: 16; clone_size: many; cdr3_aa: CASSAKAGAGANVLTF; cdr3_nt: TGTGCCAGCAGCGCGAAAGCTGGGGCTGGGGCCAACGTCCTGACTTTC
j_call: TRBJ2-1; v_call: TRBV7-2; d_call: TRBD2; cdr3_length: 16; clone_size: NA; cdr3_aa: CASSSRLAGGVNEQFF; cdr3_nt: TGTGCCAGCAGCTCCCGACTAGCGGGAGGGGTTAATGAGCAGTTCTTC
j_call: TRBJ1-6; v_call: TRBV12-3/TRBV12-4; d_call: NA; cdr3_length: 14; clone_size: NA; cdr3_aa: CASRKDRWNSPLHF; cdr3_nt: TGTGCCAGCAGAAAGGACAGATGGAATTCACCCCTCCACTTT
j_call: TRBJ1-3; v_call: TRBV7-2; d_call: NA; cdr3_length: 15; clone_size: many; cdr3_aa: CASSPGRLSGNTIYF; cdr3_nt: TGTGCCAGCAGCCCAGGGCGTCTCTCTGGAAACACCATATATTTT
j_call: TRBJ1-4; v_call: TRBV5-8; d_call: TRBD1; cdr3_length: 14; clone_size: many; cdr3_aa: CASSHGTGDEKLFF; cdr3_nt: TGTGCCAGCAGCCACGGGACAGGGGATGAAAAACTGTTTTTT
j_call: TRBJ2-2; v_call: TRBV10-3; d_call: NA; cdr3_length: 12; clone_size: NA; cdr3_aa: CAISERTGELFF; cdr3_nt: TGTGCCATCAGTGAGCGGACAGGGGAGCTGTTTTTT
j_call: TRBJ1-4; v_call: TRBV7-2; d_call: TRBD1; cdr3_length: 15; clone_size: many; cdr3_aa: CASSPPGQGGEKLFF; cdr3_nt: TGTGCCAGCAGCCCCCCGGGACAGGGTGGTGAAAAACTGTTTTTT